A selection of T cell receptor beta chains follows, all from one sample in a study of T-cell memory formation after mild COVID-19. TCRdb itself ran the 5' RACE reads through MiXCR, one entry per CDR3 protein. The repertoire holds roughly 370,000 distinct CDR3 sequences, with 15% to 20% as singletons. Input material: PBMCs or a T cell subset sorted from them (not recorded which). The receptors were gathered from a man between 18 and 29 years old who had mild COVID-19 (a few samples of this study predate the infection). Cell type and time point are not known. CDR3s include the opening cysteine and the closing phenylalanine or tryptophan. Each record gives: V gene, J gene, clone size, D gene, CDR3 protein, CDR3 DNA. The D gene is left open where the match is weak. Size is stated for part of the rows, as once, few or many counts, or as a class when the clone is expanded.

TRBV6-5	TRBJ1-5	NA	NA	CASSYSANSNQPQHF	TGTGCCAGCAGTTACTCGGCGAATAGCAATCAGCCCCAGCATTTT
TRBV12-3/TRBV12-4	TRBJ2-4	few	NA	CASSLRGDIQYF	TGTGCCAGCAGTCTAAGGGGGGACATTCAGTACTTC
TRBV5-1	TRBJ1-4	NA	NA	CASSRMGGLGEKLFF	TGCGCCAGCAGCCGCATGGGGGGGCTCGGTGAAAAACTGTTTTTT
TRBV6-6	TRBJ1-5	few	NA	CASSYSTGFRRQPQHF	TGTGCCAGCAGTTACTCGACGGGTTTTCGCCGTCAGCCCCAGCATTTT
TRBV5-1	TRBJ2-7	many	NA	CASSAAGEQYF	TGCGCCAGCAGCGCAGCAGGAGAGCAGTACTTC
TRBV29-1	TRBJ1-2	NA	NA	CSVESGKGYTF	TGCAGCGTTGAGTCGGGGAAGGGCTACACCTTC
TRBV28	TRBJ1-5	NA	TRBD1	CASLQLAGGQGDQPQHF	TGTGCCAGCCTGCAACTGGCAGGGGGTCAGGGGGATCAGCCCCAGCATTTT
TRBV7-9	TRBJ1-6	NA	NA	CASSLQSSYNSPLHF	TGTGCCAGCAGCTTACAGAGCTCCTATAATTCACCCCTCCACTTT
TRBV4-3	TRBJ1-5	NA	NA	CASSQERGPQPQHF	TGCGCCAGCAGCCAAGAACGGGGACCCCAGCCCCAGCATTTT
TRBV12-3/TRBV12-4	TRBJ2-1	few	NA	CASSPGAEQFF	TGTGCCAGCAGTCCAGGGGCTGAGCAGTTCTTC
TRBV12-3/TRBV12-4	TRBJ1-1	many	NA	CASRHRRLNTEAFF	TGTGCCAGCAGACACCGGAGGCTGAACACTGAAGCTTTCTTT
TRBV18	TRBJ2-3	NA	NA	CASSLSGSDRTKYF	TGTGCCAGCTCCCTCAGTGGCTCCGATAGGACGAAGTATTTT
TRBV6-6	TRBJ1-5	NA	TRBD1	CASSGTGAQPQHF	TGTGCCAGCAGTGGGACAGGGGCCCAGCCCCAGCATTTT
TRBV4-1	TRBJ1-4	NA	NA	CASSPPQELGEKLFF	TGCGCCAGCAGCCCCCCACAGGAGTTAGGCGAAAAACTGTTTTTT
TRBV6-2/TRBV6-3	TRBJ2-7	few	NA	CASSGGTPVGEQYF	TGTGCCAGCAGTGGCGGGACACCGGTAGGAGAGCAGTACTTC
TRBV2	TRBJ2-5	NA	NA	CASRLQGRETQYF	TGTGCCAGCAGATTGCAGGGGAGAGAGACCCAGTACTTC